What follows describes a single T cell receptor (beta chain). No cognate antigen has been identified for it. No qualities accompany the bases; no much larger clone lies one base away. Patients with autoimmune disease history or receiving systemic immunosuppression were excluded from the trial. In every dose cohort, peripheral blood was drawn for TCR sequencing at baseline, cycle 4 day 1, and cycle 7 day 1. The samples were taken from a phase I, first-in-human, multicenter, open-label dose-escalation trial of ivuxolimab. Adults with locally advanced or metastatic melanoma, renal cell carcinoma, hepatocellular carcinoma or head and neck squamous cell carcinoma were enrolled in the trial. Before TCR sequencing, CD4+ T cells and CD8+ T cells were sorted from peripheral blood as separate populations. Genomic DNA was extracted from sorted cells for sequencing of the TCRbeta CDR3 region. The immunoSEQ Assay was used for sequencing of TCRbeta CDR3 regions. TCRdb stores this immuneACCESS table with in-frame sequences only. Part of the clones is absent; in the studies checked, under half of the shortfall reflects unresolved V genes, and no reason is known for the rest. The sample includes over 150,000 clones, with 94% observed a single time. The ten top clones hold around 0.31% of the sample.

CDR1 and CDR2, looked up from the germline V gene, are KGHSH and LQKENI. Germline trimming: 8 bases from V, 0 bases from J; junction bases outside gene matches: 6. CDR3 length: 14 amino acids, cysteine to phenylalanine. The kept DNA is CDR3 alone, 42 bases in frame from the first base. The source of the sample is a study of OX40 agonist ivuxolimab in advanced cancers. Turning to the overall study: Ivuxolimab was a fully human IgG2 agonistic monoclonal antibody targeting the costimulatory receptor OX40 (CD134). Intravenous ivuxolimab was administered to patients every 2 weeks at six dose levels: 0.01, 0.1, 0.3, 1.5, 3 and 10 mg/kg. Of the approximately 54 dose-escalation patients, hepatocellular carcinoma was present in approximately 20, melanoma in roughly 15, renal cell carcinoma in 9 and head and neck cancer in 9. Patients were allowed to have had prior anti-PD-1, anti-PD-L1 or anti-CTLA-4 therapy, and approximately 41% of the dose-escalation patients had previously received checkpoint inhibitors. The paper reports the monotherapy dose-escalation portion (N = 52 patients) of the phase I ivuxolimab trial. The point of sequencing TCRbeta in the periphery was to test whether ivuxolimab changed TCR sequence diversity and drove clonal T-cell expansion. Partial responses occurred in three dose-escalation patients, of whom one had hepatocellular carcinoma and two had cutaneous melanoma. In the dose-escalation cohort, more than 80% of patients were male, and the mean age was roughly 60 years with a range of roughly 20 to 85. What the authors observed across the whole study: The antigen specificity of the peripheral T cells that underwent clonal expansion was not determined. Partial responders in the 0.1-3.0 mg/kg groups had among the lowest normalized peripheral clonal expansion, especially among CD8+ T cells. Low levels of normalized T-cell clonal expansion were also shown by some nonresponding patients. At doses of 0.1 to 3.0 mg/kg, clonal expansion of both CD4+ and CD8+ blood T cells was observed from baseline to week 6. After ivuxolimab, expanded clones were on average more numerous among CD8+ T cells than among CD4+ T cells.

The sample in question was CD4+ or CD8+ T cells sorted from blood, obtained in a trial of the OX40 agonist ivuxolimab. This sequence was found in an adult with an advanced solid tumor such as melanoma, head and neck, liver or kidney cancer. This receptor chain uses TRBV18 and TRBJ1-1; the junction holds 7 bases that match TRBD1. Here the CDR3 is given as CASRQGQMNTEAFF. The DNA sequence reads TGTGCCAGCCGACAGGGACAGATGAACACTGAAGCTTTCTTT.